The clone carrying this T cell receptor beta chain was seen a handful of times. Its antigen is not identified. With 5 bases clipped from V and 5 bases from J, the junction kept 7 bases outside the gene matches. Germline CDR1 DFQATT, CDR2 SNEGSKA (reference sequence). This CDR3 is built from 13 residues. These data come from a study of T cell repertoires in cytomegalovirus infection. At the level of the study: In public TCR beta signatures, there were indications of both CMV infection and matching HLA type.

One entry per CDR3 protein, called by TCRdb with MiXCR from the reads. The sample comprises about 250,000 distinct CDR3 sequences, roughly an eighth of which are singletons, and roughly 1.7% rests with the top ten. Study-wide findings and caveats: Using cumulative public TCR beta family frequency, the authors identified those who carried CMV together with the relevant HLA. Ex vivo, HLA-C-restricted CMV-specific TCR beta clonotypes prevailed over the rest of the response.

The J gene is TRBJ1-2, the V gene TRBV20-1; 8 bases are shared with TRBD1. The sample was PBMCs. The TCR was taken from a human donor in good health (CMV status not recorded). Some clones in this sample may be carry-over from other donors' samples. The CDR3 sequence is CSARQGLHYGYTF. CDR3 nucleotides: TGCAGTGCTCGACAGGGGCTACATTATGGCTACACCTTC.